What follows describes a single T cell receptor beta chain. This clonotype was counted only a few times. Its antigen is currently not known. Base quality data are lacking; no much larger clone is found one base away. The data belong to a study of blood T cells in healthy people across ages (dated by TCRdb to between 2014 and 2016). About the study as a whole: In model experiments, roughly one uniquely barcoded TCR beta cDNA molecule per two T cells was captured by template switching. Using deep sequencing normalized with unique cDNA molecular identifiers, the study measured how TCR beta repertoire diversity changes with age. The donors were split into four age groups: young (average 16 years), middle-aged (around 37), aged (approximately 60) and long-lived (approximately 80). To avoid experimental bias, donors of different ages were distributed randomly across sequencing lanes. The study analyzed two additional independent replicas of 1 million unique cDNA reads from the same blood draw for two donors, one aged 18 to 29 and one aged 80 or older. Broader findings and caveats from the paper: Bulk unsorted PBMC profiling prevented conclusive comparison of naive and antigen-experienced compartments. As age increased, observed TCR beta diversity per million T cells dropped in a roughly linear way, and a significant reduction was already evident by age roughly 36. Total diversity estimates from one million sequenced T cells were considered lower bounds and underestimates. The CMV infection status of donors was not known, potentially confounding age-related changes in expanded clonotypes. Observed TCR beta diversity correlated strongly with the percentage of naive T cells measured by flow cytometry. Compared with the aged group, the long-lived group had more naive CD4+ T cells, fewer expanded clones and increased TCR diversity, a pattern suggesting age selection.

Donors were around 37 systemically healthy Caucasian individuals from Russia aged 6 to 90 years. Each donor gave approximately 9.3 milliliters of peripheral blood, collected into EDTA-treated Vacutainer tubes. PBMCs were isolated by Ficoll-Paque density-gradient centrifugation, with at least 6 million obtained per sample. Trizol reagent was used to extract total RNA from PBMCs, with at least 5.5 micrograms per sample. Naive CD45RAhigh/CD27high T cell percentages were measured by flow cytometry on a PBMC aliquot from every donor. In the germline V gene, CDR1 corresponds to MNHNS and CDR2 to SASEGT. From the cysteine through the phenylalanine, the CDR3 covers 17 amino acids. Just CDR3 DNA is preserved here, 51 bases in frame from base 1. For this chain, trimming is 10 bases at the V end and 5 bases at the J end, and the number of junction bases without a gene match is 22. The library relied on 5' RACE. Instrument used: Illumina HiSeq 2500. A second about 6 to 11 cycle PCR used a sample-barcoded 5' primer and a J-beta primer mix. A template-switch 5' adaptor carrying 12 random nucleotides introduced a unique molecular identifier onto each TCR beta cDNA molecule. Each sample yielded at least 3 million CDR3-containing paired-end reads. First-strand cDNA was synthesized from all RNA with the Mint cDNA synthesis kit, primed by a TRBC-specific oligonucleotide. All cDNA was treated with uracil-DNA glycosylase and then went through a first 18-cycle PCR with the universal primers M1SS and BC2_uni_R. The original pipeline was this. For normalization, 1 million high-quality reads were randomly selected from each sample, with every read carrying a distinct molecular identifier. Instead of being binned into consensus sequences, reads with shared molecular identifiers were discarded. MiTCR, run with a Q25 quality threshold and the strictest error-elimination algorithm, handled CDR3 identification, clonotype clustering and error correction. A nonparametric unseen species model with Euler transformation was used to estimate lower-bound total TCR beta diversity. TCRdb applied fastp at Q25 and MiXCR to the public reads, then kept only in-frame beta chains. Rows merge per CDR3 protein into single entries with the most common DNA and genes. What appears here as the V and J calls and clone size reflects TCRdb's work, not the paper's. For this sample the table gives around 1,700,000 distinct CDR3 sequences, of which roughly 30% were detected only once. The top ten clones comprise more than 6% of the sample.

The sample taken for sequencing was blood. The chain employs TRBV6-1 and TRBJ2-5; 7 bases in the middle match TRBD1. The TCR originated in a woman aged 30 to 39 in good health. The nucleotides are TGTGCCATCAGAAAAAGACAGGGCCTCCCTCCAACTGAGACCCAGTACTTC. It codes for CAIRKRQGLPPTETQYF.